The 22 T cell receptor beta chains given below trace back to one sample, sequenced in a study of metastatic and nonmetastatic thyroid tumors. Using MiXCR, TCRdb reanalyzed the PCR reads. The sample has some 20,000 clones; about 30% are singletons. All patients reached thyroid surgery having received no treatment beforehand. The sample was adjacent normal tissue. These TCRs come from a female donor with papillary thyroid cancer or a benign thyroid nodule (not recorded which). Some clones in this sample may be carry-over from other donors' samples.

V usage is TRBV6-1 and J usage is TRBJ1-5, with D unclear. This CDR3 is built from 13 residues. Deletions cut 3 bases from V and 7 bases from J, with 10 bases between. Per germline, CDR1 MNHNS and CDR2 SASEGT. CDR3 loop: CASSDVKGQPQHF. CDR3 DNA: TGTGCCAGCAGTGATGTCAAAGGGCAGCCCCAGCATTTT.

In this sample, this clone is medium-sized. This chain connects TRBV15 to TRBJ1-3; no reliable D call. The V end lost 0 bases, the J end lost 0 bases, and 0 bases lay between the germline ends. The CDR3 length is 13 residues. Germline CDR1 reads LNHNV; CDR2 reads YYDKDF (reference sequence). CDR3 sequence: CATSRDSGNTIYF. The CDR3 DNA is TGTGCCACCAGCAGAGACTCTGGAAACACCATATATTTT.

This sequence joins TRBV7-9 and TRBJ2-2; D may match TRBD1 or TRBD2 (5 bases each). CDR1 is SEHNR and CDR2 is FQNEAQ in the germline V gene (reference sequence). Trimming left V 5 bases short and J 7 bases short, with 14 bases between. The CDR3 spans 14 residues. The CDR3 spells CASSHFRENGELFF. DNA of the CDR3: TGTGCCAGCAGCCATTTCAGGGAGAACGGGGAGCTGTTTTTT.

The chain joins TRBV5-6 to TRBJ2-7; 9 nucleotides line up with TRBD1. In germline, CDR1 is SGHDT, CDR2 YYEEEE. The CDR3 runs 15 residues. The trim removed 5 bases at V and 1 base at J, leaving 7 bases unmatched. DNA for the CDR3: TGTGCCAGCAGTTACGGACAGGGGTTATCCTACGAGCAGTACTTC. Its translation: CASSYGQGLSYEQYF.

This clone appeared a few times. The chain joins TRBV6-5 to TRBJ2-7, with D perhaps given as TRBD1 or TRBD2 (5 bases each). V was shortened by 2 bases and J by 4 bases, with 12 bases between the two germline ends. This CDR3 has 14 amino acids. The germline V gene encodes CDR1 MNHEY and CDR2 SVGAGI. In nucleotides, the CDR3 is TGTGCCAGCAGTTACAGAGGCAGGGAGTACGAGCAGTACTTC. Encoded protein: CASSYRGREYEQYF.

By share, this clone counts as medium-sized. This sequence joins TRBV7-2 and TRBJ2-1; 7 nucleotides line up with TRBD2. CDR3 size: 15 residues. Germline CDR1 is SGHTA and CDR2 is FQGNSA. With 1 base clipped from V and 7 bases from J, the junction kept 7 bases outside the gene matches. CDR3 DNA sequence: TGTGCCAGCAGCTTAGTAGGCGGGGGAGGGAATGAGCAGTTCTTC. Protein sequence: CASSLVGGGGNEQFF.

The V call is TRBV11-3, the J call TRBJ2-7; possibly TRBD1 or TRBD2 for D (6 bases each). This CDR3 is built from 15 residues. V shed 5 bases and J shed 5 bases, with 19 bases lying between them. Germline assignment: CDR1 SGHNT and CDR2 YENEEA. CDR3 loop: CASSPWGDTVHEQYF. Here the CDR3 DNA reads TGTGCCAGCAGCCCATGGGGGGACACGGTCCACGAGCAGTACTTC.

This clone showed up many times. The chain combines TRBV18 with TRBJ1-1; 7 nucleotides agree with TRBD1. The CDR3 is 16 amino acids. CDR1 KGHSH and CDR2 LQKENI come from the germline V gene. The trim removed 2 bases at V and 3 bases at J, leaving 9 bases unmatched. Here the CDR3 reads CASSPETGRGYTEAFF. Here the CDR3 DNA reads TGTGCCAGCTCACCAGAGACAGGGCGGGGATACACTGAAGCTTTCTTT.

This clone is termed medium-sized. This chain uses TRBV5-1 with TRBJ2-3, with TRBD2 identical over 9 bases. The CDR3 extends over 16 amino acids. J was trimmed by 3 bases and V by 4 bases; bases with no gene match: 9. The germline V gene encodes CDR1 SGHRS and CDR2 YFSETQ. The CDR3 loop reads CASSERLAEETDTQYF. As DNA, the CDR3 is TGCGCCAGCAGCGAAAGACTAGCGGAGGAAACAGATACGCAGTATTTT.

This clone was observed a handful of times. The CDR3 region is CASSPLGELAGYTF. The CDR3, as DNA: TGTGCCAGCAGCCCCTTGGGGGAACTAGCTGGCTACACCTTC. The chain employs TRBV28 and TRBJ1-2; D perhaps matches TRBD1 (5 bases). CDR3 length: 14 residues. The germline CDR1 and CDR2 sequences are MDHEN and SYDVKM. Deletions cut 6 bases from V and 7 bases from J, with 18 bases between.

Here the CDR3 DNA reads TGTGCCAGCAGCTTTGGAAGCGGGGTGAACACTGAAGCTTTCTTT. Translated: CASSFGSGVNTEAFF. The chain carries TRBV11-2 and TRBJ1-1; D remains unclear. Germline CDR1 reads SGHAT; CDR2 reads FQNNGV. The CDR3 has 15 amino acids. Trimming stripped 3 bases from V and 0 bases from J, with 11 bases between.

Written as DNA, the CDR3 is TGTGCCAGCAGTTTAGCTCTAGCGGGCGCCGGGGAGCTGTTTTTT. It codes for CASSLALAGAGELFF. The chain employs TRBV12-3 or TRBV12-4 and TRBJ2-2, with 8 bases fitting TRBD2. Trimming cost V 0 bases and J 6 bases; bases outside gene matches: 3. The CDR3 is 15 amino acids.

In this sample, this clone turned up a few times. This rearrangement joins TRBV6-2 or TRBV6-3 to TRBJ2-2, with unresolved D. Germline CDR1 is MNHEY and CDR2 is SVGEGT. This CDR3 region has 12 residues. Trimming pared 0 bases from V and 4 bases from J, leaving 0 bases between. CDR3 nucleotides: TGTGCCAGCAGTTACTCCACCGGGGAGCTGTTTTTT. Amino acids: CASSYSTGELFF.

The V and J genes are TRBV6-2 or TRBV6-3 and TRBJ2-7, with TRBD2 matching over 7 bases. CDR1 is MNHEY, CDR2 SVGEGT, per germline. CDR3 size: 14 residues. The ends lost 7 bases at V and 3 bases at J; junction bases unmatched: 9. The CDR3 loop is CASNPPGLHYEQYF. The CDR3 nucleotides are TGTGCCAGCAACCCCCCGGGACTACACTACGAGCAGTACTTC.

This clone was detected only a few times. This may be a read error, as it is one base from a much larger clone. Other DNA sequences in the same sample also yield this CDR3. CDR3: CASSLGGNRDTEAFF. In DNA, the CDR3 is TGTGCCAGCAGCTTAGGGGGTAACCGGGACACTGAAGCTTTCTTT. This sequence joins TRBV7-9 and TRBJ1-1; D is ambiguous. V gave up 1 base and J gave up 3 bases, with 12 bases separating them. The CDR3 sequence is 15 residues long. Germline-derived CDR1 and CDR2 are SEHNR and FQNEAQ (reference sequence).

The J gene is TRBJ2-5, the V gene TRBV3-1; 11 nucleotides align to TRBD2. CDR3 length: 15 residues. Germline CDR1 LGHDT, CDR2 YNNKEL (reference sequence). The V segment lost 6 bases and the J segment 1 base; nucleotides outside the gene matches: 4. CDR3 sequence reads: CASRLAGGVQETQYF. The CDR3 coding sequence is TGTGCCAGCAGGTTAGCGGGGGGGGTCCAAGAGACCCAGTACTTC.

This chain links TRBV5-1 with TRBJ2-1; 7 bases line up with TRBD2. With V trimmed by 0 bases and J by 8 bases, 5 bases remained unmatched. The CDR3 contains 14 residues. From germline, CDR1 is SGHRS and CDR2 YFSETQ. The CDR3 region is CASSLGRLAHEQFF. DNA for the CDR3: TGCGCCAGCAGCTTGGGTCGACTAGCCCATGAGCAGTTCTTC.

This clone was seen only a few times. CDR3 DNA sequence: TGTGCCAGCGGGGGGTTGAGCGAGCAGTACTTC. Encoded protein: CASGGLSEQYF. This chain joins TRBV12-3 or TRBV12-4 and TRBJ2-7, with D possibly matching TRBD2 (6 bases). The CDR3 loop spans 11 amino acids. V was clipped by 8 bases and J by 6 bases, with 11 bases between them.

This clone appeared a single time. The J gene is TRBJ1-2, the V gene TRBV5-1; D unresolved. Trimming removed 1 base from V and 8 bases from J, with 12 bases in between. CDR3 length: 13 amino acids. CDR1 SGHRS and CDR2 YFSETQ come from the germline V gene. The CDR3 protein is CASSLQITAGYTF. The CDR3 DNA reads as TGCGCCAGCAGCTTGCAGATTACAGCGGGCTACACCTTC.

This sequence joins TRBV4-1 and TRBJ1-3; D remains unclear. CDR1 and CDR2 from the germline V gene are MGHRA and YSYEKL. The CDR3 spans 16 residues. V dropped 0 bases and J dropped 4 bases, with 13 bases sitting between them. The chain's CDR3 is CASSQDLSGSGNTIYF. The CDR3 nucleotides read TGCGCCAGCAGCCAAGATCTATCGGGGTCAGGAAACACCATATATTTT.

By share, this clone counts as medium-sized. The CDR3 bases are TGTGCCAGCAGTGAATGGGGGGGTATTAGCGGGGAGCTGTTTTTT. Translating gives CASSEWGGISGELFF. V gene TRBV6-1 combines with J gene TRBJ2-2; 7 bases fit TRBD2. Germline V CDR1 and CDR2: MNHNS, SASEGT. The CDR3 spans 15 residues. V was clipped by 2 bases and J by 7 bases; unmatched bases: 7.

The CDR3 is CASSGAENTGELFF. The CDR3 nucleotides read TGTGCCAGCAGTGGGGCAGAGAACACCGGGGAGCTGTTTTTT. The rearrangement uses TRBV27 and TRBJ2-2, with D perhaps TRBD1 (5 bases). Trimming took off 5 bases at V and 1 base at J, with 8 bases between the two ends. This CDR3 contains 14 residues. CDR1 and CDR2 from the germline V gene are MNHEY and SMNVEV (reference sequence).